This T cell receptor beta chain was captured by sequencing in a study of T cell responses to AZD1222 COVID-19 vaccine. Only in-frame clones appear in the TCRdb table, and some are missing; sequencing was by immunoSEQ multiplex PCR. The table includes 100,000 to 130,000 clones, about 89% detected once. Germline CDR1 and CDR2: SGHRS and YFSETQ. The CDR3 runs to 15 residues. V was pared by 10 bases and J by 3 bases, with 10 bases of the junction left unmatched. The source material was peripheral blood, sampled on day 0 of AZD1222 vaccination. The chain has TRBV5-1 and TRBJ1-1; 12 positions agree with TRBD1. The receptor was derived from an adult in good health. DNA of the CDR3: TGCGCCTCTCAGGGGGACAGGGGGCTGGACACTGAAGCTTTCTTT. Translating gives CASQGDRGLDTEAFF. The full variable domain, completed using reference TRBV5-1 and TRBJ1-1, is KAGVTQTPRYLIKTRGQQVTLSCSPISGHRSVSWYQQTPGQGLQFLFEYFSETQRNKGNFPGRFSGRQFSNSRSEMNVSTLELGDSALYLCASQGDRGLDTEAFFGQGTRLTVV.